Sequencing of this TCR beta chain was carried out in a study of regulatory T cells in long-lasting Graves disease. Study results and caveats: The study found lower TCR diversity in persistent Graves' patients than in newly diagnosed ones. With persistent disease, TRBV28, TRBJ1-2 and TRBJ2-5 were the favored segments. Among persistent patients, a larger number of public clonotypes were shared (around 2,700) than among newly diagnosed patients (966).

Both iRepertoire HTBI primers and Arm-PCR of CDR3 regions were used to build the TCR beta libraries. Each CDR3 protein is one row after TCRdb ran MiXCR on the multiplex PCR reads. Altogether around 450,000 distinct CDR3 sequences are present, 20% to 25% being singletons, with the ten largest covering roughly 7.7%. CDR3 length: 12 residues. Trimming removed 5 bases from V and 8 bases from J, with 12 bases in between. Germline V CDR1 and CDR2: MDHEN, SYDVKM. This clonotype was seen a handful of times. Its antigen remains unknown. A much larger clone lies a single base off, so this may be a read error. Indicated time point: persistent/refractory GD, antithyroid drugs over 5 years with positive TRAb. RNA isolated from PBMCs was used to make the TCR library.

The TCR originated in a female donor with Graves disease. Sequenced material: peripheral blood mononuclear cells (PBMCs), taken when the disease was refractory, from a patient treated with antithyroid drugs. V and J are TRBV28 and TRBJ1-2, with D possibly being TRBD1 (5 bases). CDR3 bases: TGTGCCAGCAGTAGGACAAGCTCAGGCTACACCTTC. Translating gives CASSRTSSGYTF.